This T cell receptor beta chain was captured in a study of control samples from healthy donors and cancer patients. The sample holds one count of this clone. The CDR3 runs 15 residues. Trimming shortened V by 5 bases and J by 2 bases, and 16 bases separated the two germline ends. Germline values: CDR1 MDHEN, CDR2 SYDVKM. TCRdb's table, derived via immunoSEQ multiplex PCR, lists solely in-frame clones and lacks some. This sample has around 130,000 clones, with approximately 92% found just once. What was sequenced was blood. The chain recombines TRBV28 with TRBJ2-7; D is perhaps TRBD2 (5 bases). The source is a young man in good health. The CDR3 DNA is TGTGCCAGCAGTGAGGGCTCGGGGTTAACCTACGAGCAGTACTTC. Protein product: CASSEGSGLTYEQYF.